Each of the 15 T cell receptor beta chains below was sequenced from the same sample in a study of blood T cell repertoires in COVID-19. Only in-frame clones appear in the TCRdb table, and some are missing; sequencing was by immunoSEQ multiplex PCR. Of about 140,000 clones in the sample, roughly 78% are singletons; the top ten hold 3% to 4.5%. The sequenced material came from peripheral blood. These receptors were obtained from a man in his sixties with acute or convalescent COVID-19.

The chain couples TRBV3-1 (or the pseudogene TRBV3-2) to TRBJ2-1; possibly TRBD2 for D (5 bases). V lost 5 bases and J 4 bases, leaving 15 bases between the germline ends. Germline-derived CDR1 and CDR2 are LGHDT and YNNKEL (reference sequence). The CDR3 length is 15 residues. The CDR3, as DNA: TGTGCCAGCAGCTTAACTAGGGTTGTATACAATGAGCAGTTCTTC. Amino acid sequence: CASSLTRVVYNEQFF.

The gene calls are TRBV28 and TRBJ2-6, with TRBD1 matching over 7 bases. Germline V CDR1 and CDR2: MDHEN, SYDVKM. Germline trimming cut 8 bases from V and 4 bases from J; bases unmatched to any gene: 14. CDR3 length: 17 residues. The CDR3, as DNA: TGTGCCAGCGTTCCCGGGACAGCTTCGTTCGGGGCCAACGTCCTGACTTTC. Its protein product is CASVPGTASFGANVLTF.

V gene TRBV9 combines with J gene TRBJ1-1; a possible D gene is TRBD1 (5 bases). The CDR3 sequence is 14 residues long. Between the trimmed V and J ends, which lost 0 bases and 4 bases, there was a span of 10 bases. The germline V gene encodes CDR1 SGDLS and CDR2 YYNGEE. The CDR3 DNA reads TGTGCCAGCAGCGTAGCTGGGAGGGGCACTGAAGCTTTCTTT. This codes for CASSVAGRGTEAFF.

This clone has only a few counts. The CDR3 nucleotides are TGTGCCAGCTCACCCCCGAAGGGAGCGAGCTCCTACGAGCAGTACTTC. Its translation: CASSPPKGASSYEQYF. V gene TRBV28 combines with J gene TRBJ2-7, with D perhaps TRBD2 (5 bases). The germline gives CDR1 MDHEN, CDR2 SYDVKM. CDR3 size: 16 residues. Trimming pared 8 bases from V and 0 bases from J, leaving 20 bases between.

This chain connects TRBV7-9 to TRBJ2-5, with TRBD2 identical over 12 bases. This CDR3 region has 14 residues. Germline trimming cut 5 bases from V and 9 bases from J; bases unmatched to any gene: 7. Germline V CDR1 and CDR2: SEHNR, FQNEAQ (reference sequence). This chain's CDR3 is CASSTGTSGWAQYF. CDR3 coding DNA: TGTGCCAGCAGCACCGGGACTAGCGGGTGGGCCCAGTACTTC. Supplemented by reference TRBV7-9 and TRBJ2-5, the full variable domain reads DTGVSQNPRHKITKRGQNVTFRCDPISEHNRLYWYRQTLGQGPEFLTYFQNEAQLEKSRLLSDRFSAERPKGSFSTLEIQRTEQGDSAMYLCASSTGTSGWAQYFGPGTRLLVL.

The V and J genes are TRBV7-9 and TRBJ1-1; 11 nucleotides match TRBD1. Germline-derived CDR1 and CDR2 are SEHNR and FQNEAQ (reference sequence). The CDR3 has 15 residues. J lost 5 bases, V lost 4 bases, and 6 bases had no gene match. CDR3 region: CASSSGQGAKTEAFF. In DNA form, the CDR3 reads TGTGCCAGCAGCTCCGGACAGGGGGCTAAGACTGAAGCTTTCTTT.

The chain uses TRBV5-5 and TRBJ2-7; 7 bases line up with TRBD1. V was clipped by 1 base and J by 5 bases; unmatched bases: 3. Germline-derived CDR1 and CDR2 are SGHKS and YYEKEE (reference sequence). The CDR3 is 13 amino acids. The CDR3 protein is CASSLNRGNEQYF. CDR3 sequence (DNA): TGTGCCAGCAGCTTGAACAGGGGCAACGAGCAGTACTTC.

This clone came up a few times. V and J are TRBV30 and TRBJ1-3; D perhaps matches TRBD1 (5 bases). CDR1 is GTSNPN and CDR2 is SVGIG in the germline V gene (reference sequence). Deletions cut 0 bases from V and 2 bases from J, with 17 bases between. This CDR3 has 17 residues. CDR3 coding DNA: TGTGCCTGGAGTGTACCTCAGCGAACGACAGCTGGAAACACCATATATTTT. Amino acids: CAWSVPQRTTAGNTIYF.

This chain uses TRBV6-2 or TRBV6-3 with TRBJ2-1; the D gene is possibly TRBD1 (5 bases). This CDR3 has 14 residues. V lost 6 bases, J lost 1 base, and 10 bases lay in between. From germline, CDR1 is MNHEY and CDR2 SVGEGT. The CDR3 region is CASSDSYSYNEQFF. The CDR3 bases are TGTGCCAGCAGCGACAGTTATTCCTACAATGAGCAGTTCTTC.

CDR3 residues: CASSLRTSGRASETQYF. Written as DNA, the CDR3 is TGTGCCAGCAGCTTGAGGACTAGCGGGAGGGCCTCAGAGACCCAGTACTTC. The chain combines TRBV5-6 with TRBJ2-5; 15 bases line up with TRBD2. Trimming at V came to 1 base and at J to 4 bases, leaving 5 bases not matched to a gene. The CDR3 runs to 17 residues. Looked up from germline, CDR1 is SGHDT and CDR2 is YYEEEE.

The V call is TRBV20-1, the J call TRBJ2-7; unclear D gene. CDR1 and CDR2 (germline): DFQATT, SNEGSKA (reference sequence). V was shortened by 4 bases and J by 3 bases, with 7 bases between the two germline ends. The CDR3 runs 11 residues. The CDR3 spells CSATTDYEQYF. The CDR3 DNA sequence: TGCAGTGCTACCACAGACTACGAGCAGTACTTC.

In nucleotides, the CDR3 is TGTGCCAGCAGTGCAACAGGGTTATCCGGTGAAAAACTGTTTTTT. Translated: CASSATGLSGEKLFF. This chain joins TRBV28 and TRBJ1-4; D is possibly TRBD1 (6 bases). CDR3 size: 15 residues. Germline loops: CDR1 MDHEN, CDR2 SYDVKM. V was cut by 5 bases and J by 7 bases, with 17 bases left in between.

V and J are TRBV6-4 and TRBJ1-4; no reliable D call. The CDR3 has 12 residues. The ends were cut back, 6 bases at V and 6 bases at J, with 8 bases in the middle. In germline, CDR1 is MRHNA, CDR2 SNTAGT. The CDR3 DNA reads as TGTGCCAGCAGGGCCGTCGATGAAAAACTGTTTTTT. Translating it yields CASRAVDEKLFF.

The V call is TRBV28, the J call TRBJ2-7; 10 nucleotides line up with TRBD2. The CDR3 has 16 residues. Trimming at V came to 7 bases and at J to 5 bases, leaving 14 bases not matched to a gene. Germline CDR1 and CDR2: MDHEN and SYDVKM. The CDR3 protein is CASIPRGLAGVNEQYF. CDR3 nucleotide sequence: TGTGCCAGCATCCCGAGGGGGCTAGCGGGAGTCAACGAGCAGTACTTC.

The rearrangement links TRBV5-4 to TRBJ2-3, with TRBD2 matching 11 bases. The CDR3 runs to 16 residues. Germline V gene sequence: CDR1 SGHNT, CDR2 YYREEE (reference sequence). After removal of 4 bases from V and 1 base from J, the junction contained 5 bases not matched to a gene. The chain's CDR3 is CASSPGTSGRTDTQYF. Here the CDR3 DNA reads TGTGCCAGCAGCCCCGGGACTAGCGGACGCACAGATACGCAGTATTTT.